This TCR beta chain was documented in a study of blood T cells in healthy people across ages (dated by TCRdb to between 2014 and 2017). Regarding the complete study: In model experiments, roughly one uniquely barcoded TCR beta cDNA molecule per two T cells was captured by template switching. The study measured age-related changes in TCR beta repertoire diversity using deep sequencing normalized with unique cDNA molecular identifiers. The donors were divided into four age groups: young (average approximately 17 years), middle-aged (over 35), aged (about 61) and long-lived (roughly 88). To avoid experimental bias, donors of different ages were randomly spread across the sequencing lanes. The study analyzed two additional independent replicas of 1 million unique cDNA reads from the same blood draw for two donors, one aged 18 to 29 and one aged 80 or older. General study outcomes and caveats: Compared with the aged group, the long-lived group had more naive CD4+ T cells, fewer expanded clones and increased TCR diversity, suggesting age selection. Because the CMV infection status of the donors was unknown, age-related changes in expanded clonotypes may potentially have been confounded. Observed TCR beta diversity per million T cells fell roughly linearly with age, and a significant reduction was already apparent by age about 43. Because profiling used bulk unsorted PBMCs, naive and antigen-experienced compartments could not be compared conclusively. The percentage of naive T cells measured by flow cytometry correlated strongly with observed TCR beta diversity. Estimates of total diversity based on one million sequenced T cells were regarded as lower bounds and as underestimates.

With regard to this clonotype: The target of this receptor is not known. Base quality data are lacking; no much larger clone is found one base away.

The donors were a few dozen Caucasian individuals from Russia, aged roughly 6 to 90 years, who were systemically healthy. Roughly 10 milliliters of peripheral blood were collected from each donor into EDTA-treated Vacutainer tubes. Ficoll-Paque density-gradient centrifugation was used to isolate PBMCs, with at least 7 million per sample. Total RNA, at least 5 micrograms per sample, was extracted from PBMCs with Trizol reagent. Naive CD45RAhigh/CD27high T cell percentages were measured by flow cytometry on a PBMC aliquot from every donor. From the cysteine through the phenylalanine, the CDR3 covers 14 amino acids. The sequence is cut down to CDR3 DNA, 42 bases in frame from base 1. V drops 0 bases and J drops 7 bases, leaving 10 bases in between. CDR1 and CDR2 are drawn from the germline V gene: SGHRS, YFSETQ. Library preparation was by 5' RACE. TCRdb names Illumina HiSeq 2500 as the instrument used. A second PCR of roughly 7 to 11 cycles was performed with a sample-barcoded 5' primer and a J-beta primer mix. A template-switch 5' adaptor carrying 12 random nucleotides introduced a unique molecular identifier onto each TCR beta cDNA molecule. Each sample yielded at least 3 million CDR3-containing paired-end reads. All of the RNA was converted into first-strand cDNA using the Mint cDNA synthesis kit, with a TRBC-specific oligonucleotide serving as the primer. All cDNA was treated with uracil-DNA glycosylase and then went through a first 18-cycle PCR with the universal primers M1SS and BC2_uni_R. The study's own analysis went as follows. For normalization, 1 million high-quality reads, each with a distinct molecular identifier, were randomly selected from each sample. Instead of being binned into consensus sequences, reads that shared molecular identifiers were thrown out. CDR3 identification, clonotype clustering and error correction used MiTCR with a Q25 quality threshold and the strictest error-elimination algorithm. A nonparametric unseen species model using Euler transformation provided a lower-bound estimate of total TCR beta diversity. In TCRdb, the public reads were trimmed at Q25 with fastp and aligned with MiXCR, with productive beta chains retained. Rows are unified per CDR3 protein, each entry keeping the most common DNA and genes. Here the V and J calls rest on TCRdb's processing, not on the authors' analysis. For this sample there are about 640,000 distinct CDR3 sequences; about 28% appear just once. Around 14% of the sample rests with the top ten.

Sequencing was carried out using blood. The chain couples TRBV5-1 to TRBJ1-4, with no reliable assignment of the D segment. The sequence derives from a woman of 80 years or more in good health. The bases are TGCGCCAGCAGCTTGGATACCGGTACTGAAAAACTGTTTTTT. This gives the protein CASSLDTGTEKLFF.